This T cell receptor beta chain is drawn from a study of vaccination effects on CD4 cells after COVID-19. Study-level information: A density of about 2 million PBMC per well was used; these cells were cultured with roughly 10 IU/ml IL-2 and around 10 ug/ml peptides.

This CDR3 has 17 amino acids. Between the trimmed V and J ends, which lost 2 bases and 1 base, there was a span of 15 bases. CDR1 and CDR2 from the germline V gene are KGHDR and SFDVKD. The assay was immunoSEQ multiplex PCR, and TCRdb's table has in-frame clones only and misses some. The sample includes around 30,000 clones, about 60% seen only once; the top ten take around a tenth. With respect to this clone: The antigen remains undetermined.

Whole-study results and caveats: Marked clonal contraction was seen in infection- and vaccine-induced clones late after vaccination.

With around ten days of culture completed, CD4+ T cells were isolated. This clonotype originated in a human donor who received a COVID-19 vaccine. Sequencing used CD4+ T cells from PBMCs cultured without peptide, obtained before COVID-19 vaccination. This chain links TRBV24-1 with TRBJ2-3; TRBD2 might be the D (5 bases). The CDR3 DNA is TGTGCCACCAGTGATTCCCCTAGGGCGGGTGGCACAGATACGCAGTATTTT. It specifies CATSDSPRAGGTDTQYF.